A selection of T cell receptor beta chains follows, all from one sample in a study of type 1 and type 2 diabetes patients. TCRdb reprocessed the multiplex PCR reads with MiXCR, giving one entry per CDR3 protein. The table has a few hundred thousand distinct CDR3 sequences, approximately 50% seen once. The sequenced sample consisted of peripheral blood mononuclear cells (PBMCs). Receptor source: a man younger than 35 with type 2 diabetes. CDR3s include the opening cysteine and the closing phenylalanine or tryptophan. D genes are given only for firm matches. Clone sizes are given selectively: once, few, many, or a class where the clone is expanded.

d_gene	v_gene	abundance	j_gene	CDR3nt	CDR3aa
NA	TRBV27	NA	TRBJ2-2	TGTGCCAGCAGTTTCCGGGCCCAAAGCACCGGGGAGCTGTTTTTT	CASSFRAQSTGELFF
TRBD2	TRBV5-1	NA	TRBJ2-7	TGCGCCAGCTCTAGCGGGGGTCGGTACGAGCAGTACTTC	CASSSGGRYEQYF
NA	TRBV9	NA	TRBJ1-6	TGTGCCAGCAGCAGGGCCAAGTGGAATTCACCCCTCCACTTT	CASSRAKWNSPLHF
NA	TRBV29-1	NA	TRBJ1-1	TGCAGCGTCCGGGGGACTGAAGCTTTCTTT	CSVRGTEAFF
NA	TRBV20-1	NA	TRBJ2-1	TGCAGTGCTAGAGAAGCTGGGTGGTCCAATGAGCAGTTCTTC	CSAREAGWSNEQFF
NA	TRBV19	NA	TRBJ1-4	TGTGCCAGCCTAAGGTCGAACAGCGAGAATGAAAAACTGTTTTTT	CASLRSNSENEKLFF
TRBD1	TRBV29-1	few	TRBJ1-1	TGCAGCGTTGAAGACCAGGGGACAGTGAACACTGAAGCTTTCTTT	CSVEDQGTVNTEAFF
TRBD2	TRBV19	few	TRBJ2-7	TGTGCCAGTAGTATGACTAGCGGACTCTCCTACGAGCAGTACTTC	CASSMTSGLSYEQYF
NA	TRBV7-3	NA	TRBJ2-7	TGTGCCAGCAGCTTAGCGGCAGGCCCGGCCTACGAGCAGTACTTC	CASSLAAGPAYEQYF
TRBD1	TRBV12-3/TRBV12-4	NA	TRBJ1-4	TGTGCCAGCAGTACTTACAGGGGGACTAATGAAAAACTGTTTTTT	CASSTYRGTNEKLFF
TRBD1	TRBV2	many	TRBJ1-2	TGTGCCAGCAGACAGGGGGAGGAGGGCTACACCTTC	CASRQGEEGYTF
TRBD1	TRBV5-1	NA	TRBJ1-1	TGCGCCAGCAGCTCTCCGACCGGGACAGGGACCACTGAAGCTTTCTTT	CASSSPTGTGTTEAFF
NA	TRBV19	once	TRBJ2-1	TGTGCCAGTACGCAGGGTGTCAATGAGCAGTTCTTC	CASTQGVNEQFF
TRBD1	TRBV27	few	TRBJ1-3	TGTGCCAGCAGTGAGTTCGGGACAGGGGAATACTCTGGAAACACCATATATTTT	CASSEFGTGEYSGNTIYF
NA	TRBV12-3/TRBV12-4	few	TRBJ1-1	TGTGCCAGCACTGGTTTGGGCACTGAAGCTTTCTTT	CASTGLGTEAFF
NA	TRBV10-2	few	TRBJ2-7	TGCGCCAGCAGTGGGGTGAACCCCTCCTACGAGCAGTACTTC	CASSGVNPSYEQYF
NA	TRBV7-2	NA	TRBJ1-5	TGTGCCAGCAGCCCGACGGCTCAGCCCCAGCATTTT	CASSPTAQPQHF
NA	TRBV7-6	NA	TRBJ1-5	TGTGCCAGCAGCTGTCGGGTTCTGAAGGGAAATCAGCCCCAGCATTTT	CASSCRVLKGNQPQHF
TRBD2	TRBV20-1	NA	TRBJ2-7	TGCTGTGCCTGGAACGGGCCTCTAGCGGGAGCGCTTTTTCCATACGAGCAGTACTTC	CCAWNGPLAGALFPYEQYF
TRBD2	TRBV27	medium-sized	TRBJ2-7	TGTGCCAGCAGTCTCACTTTGGCTAGCGGAGGAGTAGAGCAGTACTTC	CASSLTLASGGVEQYF
NA	TRBV7-2	NA	TRBJ2-5	TGTGCCAGCAGCCGGGACCTAAAGGAGACCCAGTACTTC	CASSRDLKETQYF
NA	TRBV6-5	NA	TRBJ1-6	TGTGCCAGCAGTTACCGATTTAAGACAGAAGGTAATTCACCCCTCCACTTT	CASSYRFKTEGNSPLHF
NA	TRBV7-2	few	TRBJ2-5	TGTGCCAGCAGCCCCGCCCGGGGCGGAGAGACCCAGTACTTC	CASSPARGGETQYF
NA	TRBV29-1	many	TRBJ2-1	TGCAGCGTTGTGCCTTACAATGAGCAGTTCTTC	CSVVPYNEQFF
TRBD2	TRBV6-1	NA	TRBJ2-3	TGTGCCAGCAGTCCACGACTAGCGGGGGACAAGGTAGATACGCAGTATTTT	CASSPRLAGDKVDTQYF
TRBD2	TRBV4-1	NA	TRBJ2-7	TGCGCCAGCAGCCGACATCTAGCGGAATCCGCTTCCTACGAGCAGTACTTC	CASSRHLAESASYEQYF
NA	TRBV27	few	TRBJ2-5	TGTGCCATCAGTGAGGGGAACAGGGCGGGGGTAACCCAGTACTTC	CAISEGNRAGVTQYF
NA	TRBV10-2	NA	TRBJ2-7	TGCGCCAGCAGAAGAGGGGGAGGGACAGTCGAAGGTTTGCAGTACTTC	CASRRGGGTVEGLQYF
NA	TRBV2	NA	TRBJ1-1	TGTGCCAGCAGTGGCGGCAGCCGGAGGTCGAGCACTGAAGCTTTCTTT	CASSGGSRRSSTEAFF
TRBD1	TRBV12-3/TRBV12-4	NA	TRBJ1-1	TGTGCCAGCAAACGGACAGGGGACCGGGGGACTGAAGCTTTCTTT	CASKRTGDRGTEAFF
NA	TRBV2	many	TRBJ2-3	TGTGCCAGCACCGGGACCCCGAGGACAGATACGCAGTATTTT	CASTGTPRTDTQYF
NA	TRBV25-1	NA	TRBJ1-1	TGTGCCAGCAGTGAATTAGTAACAGGTGGGACTGAAGCTTTCTTT	CASSELVTGGTEAFF
TRBD2	TRBV5-1	NA	TRBJ2-5	TGCGCCAGCAGCCAACCGGGACTAGCGGGAGATTTTCCGTTCTTC	CASSQPGLAGDFPFF
NA	TRBV7-8	NA	TRBJ1-1	TGCGCCAGCAGCCAAGATATCATGAACACTGAAGCTTTCTTT	CASSQDIMNTEAFF
NA	TRBV12-3/TRBV12-4	few	TRBJ1-1	TGTGCCAGCAGTTTAGCGGGGTGGAACACTGAAGCTTTCTTT	CASSLAGWNTEAFF
NA	TRBV7-2	NA	TRBJ1-5	TGTGCCAGCAGTTTTTTGGAGGGAAACAATCAGCCCCAGCATTTT	CASSFLEGNNQPQHF
TRBD2	TRBV5-1	few	TRBJ2-2	TGCGCCAGCAGCTTACAGCGGGAAGATTACACCGGGGAGCTGTTTTTT	CASSLQREDYTGELFF
TRBD1	TRBV28	NA	TRBJ2-7	TGTGCCAGCATCCAGGGCGGGACAGGGATTAGGGAGCAGTACTTC	CASIQGGTGIREQYF
NA	TRBV6-1	NA	TRBJ2-3	TGTGCCAGCAGTTCTGTACAGGGTGCAGATACGCAGTATTTT	CASSSVQGADTQYF
NA	TRBV7-2	NA	TRBJ1-2	TGTGCCAGCAGCTTAGCGCCGTTTGCGGCGGGCTACACCTTC	CASSLAPFAAGYTF
TRBD2	TRBV12-3/TRBV12-4	NA	TRBJ2-5	TGTGCCAGCAGTTTTATGATTAGCGGGAGCGGTCGAGAGACCCAGTACTTC	CASSFMISGSGRETQYF
NA	TRBV11-2	NA	TRBJ2-7	TGTGCCAGCAGCATCCGCGACGGTGACTCCTACGAGCAGTACTTC	CASSIRDGDSYEQYF
NA	TRBV2	NA	TRBJ1-1	TGTGCCAGTCACCTGACAGGAAACACTGAAGCTTTCTTT	CASHLTGNTEAFF
TRBD2	TRBV2	once	TRBJ2-5	TGTGCCAGCATGACTAGCGGGAGTGGTGGGACCCAGTACTTC	CASMTSGSGGTQYF
NA	TRBV10-3	once	TRBJ1-2	TGTGCCATCAGTGAGGGGGATGCTAACTATGGCTACACCTTC	CAISEGDANYGYTF
TRBD1	TRBV19	NA	TRBJ1-3	TGTGCCAGTAGTATTACTACCGGGACAGGGGACGGAAACACCATATATTTT	CASSITTGTGDGNTIYF
TRBD2	TRBV5-1	NA	TRBJ2-3	TGCGCCAGCAGCTTGGCCGGCGCGGGGGGCACAGATACGCAGTATTTT	CASSLAGAGGTDTQYF
NA	TRBV19	NA	TRBJ1-3	TGTGCCAGTACTACAGGCTCTGGAAACACCATATATTTT	CASTTGSGNTIYF
NA	TRBV7-3	NA	TRBJ2-7	TGTGCCAGCAGCTTATCAGGCTTCCTCAGGGGACCCTCCTACGAGCAGTACTTC	CASSLSGFLRGPSYEQYF
NA	TRBV28	few	TRBJ2-1	TGTGCCAGCCGGGAAACAGGGAGCTCCTACAATGAGCAGTTCTTC	CASRETGSSYNEQFF
NA	TRBV24-1	NA	TRBJ2-2	TGTGCCACCAGTGATAACCCGGGGAGGAACACCGGGGAGCTGTTTTTT	CATSDNPGRNTGELFF
TRBD2	TRBV28	NA	TRBJ2-2	TGTGCCAGCACCCTAGCGGCCTCCACCGGGGAGCTGTTTTTT	CASTLAASTGELFF
NA	TRBV29-1	NA	TRBJ1-2	TGCAGCGTTGATGGCTACACCTTC	CSVDGYTF
NA	TRBV7-8	few	TRBJ2-3	TGTGCCAGCAGCAACCGATATGAGGGTGACACGCAGTATTTT	CASSNRYEGDTQYF
NA	TRBV2	few	TRBJ2-3	TGTGCCAGCAAGCCCACATTTTGGGGGGATGGGACAGATACGCAGTATTTT	CASKPTFWGDGTDTQYF
NA	TRBV27	NA	TRBJ2-6	TGTGCCAGCAGAGGTCGCGACACTGGGGCCAACGTCCTGACTTTC	CASRGRDTGANVLTF
NA	TRBV20-1	NA	TRBJ2-3	TGCAGTGCTAGTGACTGGGGAGATACGCAGTATTTT	CSASDWGDTQYF
TRBD1	TRBV2	NA	TRBJ1-2	TGTGCCAGCACCGGGACAGGGAAGTATGGCTACACCTTC	CASTGTGKYGYTF
TRBD1	TRBV5-1	NA	TRBJ2-7	TGCGCCAGCAGCGTTGGGACAGGGGCGAAGGTCCACGAGCAGTACTTC	CASSVGTGAKVHEQYF